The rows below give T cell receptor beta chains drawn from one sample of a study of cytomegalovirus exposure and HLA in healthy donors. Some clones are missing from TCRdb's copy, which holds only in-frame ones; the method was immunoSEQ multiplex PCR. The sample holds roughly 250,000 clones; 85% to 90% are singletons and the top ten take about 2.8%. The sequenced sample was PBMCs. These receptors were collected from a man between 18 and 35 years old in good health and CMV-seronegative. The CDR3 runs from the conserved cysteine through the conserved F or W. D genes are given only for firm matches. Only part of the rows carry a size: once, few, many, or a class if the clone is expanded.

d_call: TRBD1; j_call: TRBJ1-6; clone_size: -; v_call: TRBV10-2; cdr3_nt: TGCGCCAGCATTCGCGGAGGGGGCGAGCTGTGGGCTCCCCTCCACTTT; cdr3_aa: CASIRGGGELWAPLHF
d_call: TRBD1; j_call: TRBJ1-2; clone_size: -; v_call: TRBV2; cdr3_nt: TGTGCCAGCAGTGACCCGGGACAGTGGGGAGAGAGCATCCCCTATGGCTACACCTTC; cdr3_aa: CASSDPGQWGESIPYGYTF
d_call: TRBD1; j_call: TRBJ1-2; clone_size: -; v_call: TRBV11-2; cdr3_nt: TGTGCCAGCAGCTTAGTCGCCAGGGGGGCTGGCTACACCTTC; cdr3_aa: CASSLVARGAGYTF
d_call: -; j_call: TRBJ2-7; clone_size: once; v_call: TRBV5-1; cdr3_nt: TGCGCCAGCAGCTTGGGGCCGTCGGGGTCCTACGAGCAGTACTTC; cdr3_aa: CASSLGPSGSYEQYF
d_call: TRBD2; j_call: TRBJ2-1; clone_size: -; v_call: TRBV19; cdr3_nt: TGTGCCAGTACCCTGGGACTAGCGGGACGGAATGAGCAGTTCTTC; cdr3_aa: CASTLGLAGRNEQFF
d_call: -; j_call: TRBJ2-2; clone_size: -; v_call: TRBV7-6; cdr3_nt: TGTGCCAGCAGCTATCTAGGGGACACCGGGGAGCTGTTTTTT; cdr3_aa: CASSYLGDTGELFF
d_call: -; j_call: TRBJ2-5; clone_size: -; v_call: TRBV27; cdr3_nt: TGTGCCAGCAATCCTCTAGGATCAGAGACCCAGTACTTC; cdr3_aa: CASNPLGSETQYF
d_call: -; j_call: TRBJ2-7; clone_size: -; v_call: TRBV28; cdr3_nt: TGTGCCGCAGGGGACCTCTCCTACGAGCAGTACTTC; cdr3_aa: CAAGDLSYEQYF
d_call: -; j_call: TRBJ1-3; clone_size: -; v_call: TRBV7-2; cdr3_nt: TGTGCCACAGGTCAGGGGTCTATGGCCACCATATATTTT; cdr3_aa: CATGQGSMATIYF
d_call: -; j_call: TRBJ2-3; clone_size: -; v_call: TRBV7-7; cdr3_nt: TGTGCCAGCAGCCAACAGGGATCAGATACGCAGTATTTT; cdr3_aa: CASSQQGSDTQYF
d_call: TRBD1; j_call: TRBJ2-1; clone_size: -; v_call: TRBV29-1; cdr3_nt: TGCAGCGTCGGACAGGGGACAATCAATGAGCAGTTCTTC; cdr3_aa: CSVGQGTINEQFF
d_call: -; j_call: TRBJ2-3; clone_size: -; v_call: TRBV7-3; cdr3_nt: TGTGCCAGCAGCTTAGAAGGGGTCCCCAGTGCGCAGTATTTT; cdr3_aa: CASSLEGVPSAQYF
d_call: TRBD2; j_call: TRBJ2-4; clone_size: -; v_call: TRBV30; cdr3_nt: TGTGCCTGGACTAGCGGGTTGGCCAAAAACATTCAGTACTTC; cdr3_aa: CAWTSGLAKNIQYF
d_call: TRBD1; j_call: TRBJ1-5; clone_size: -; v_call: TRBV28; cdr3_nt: TGTGCCAGCAGTCCACAGGGGGATTATCAGCCCCAGCATTTT; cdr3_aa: CASSPQGDYQPQHF
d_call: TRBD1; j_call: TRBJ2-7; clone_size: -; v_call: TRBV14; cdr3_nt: TGTGGCGGGACAGGGCACACCTACGAGCAGTACTTC; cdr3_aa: CGGTGHTYEQYF
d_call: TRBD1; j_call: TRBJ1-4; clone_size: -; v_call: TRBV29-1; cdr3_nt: TGCAGCGTTGAAGACAGGGGGCTAGGGGAAAAACTGTTTTTT; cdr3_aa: CSVEDRGLGEKLFF
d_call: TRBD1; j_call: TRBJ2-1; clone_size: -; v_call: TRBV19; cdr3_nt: TGTGCCAGTAGGATAGGACAGGGGGCAAAGTTCTTC; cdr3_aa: CASRIGQGAKFF
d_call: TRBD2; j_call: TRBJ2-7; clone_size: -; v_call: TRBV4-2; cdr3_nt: TGTGCCAGCAGCCAAAGGACTAGCGGGAGTCGCTACGAGCAGTACTTC; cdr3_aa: CASSQRTSGSRYEQYF
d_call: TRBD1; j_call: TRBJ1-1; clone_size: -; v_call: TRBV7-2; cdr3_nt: TGTGCCAGCAGCTTAGATACAGGGGTAGCTTTCTTT; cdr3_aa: CASSLDTGVAFF
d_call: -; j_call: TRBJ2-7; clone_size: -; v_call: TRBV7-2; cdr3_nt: TGTGCCAGCAGCTTACTTCCCTACGAGCAGTACTTC; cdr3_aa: CASSLLPYEQYF
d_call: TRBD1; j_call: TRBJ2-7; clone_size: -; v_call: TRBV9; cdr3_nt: TGTGCCAGCAGCGTAGGGGACAGGGCTACCTACGAGCAGTACTTC; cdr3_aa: CASSVGDRATYEQYF
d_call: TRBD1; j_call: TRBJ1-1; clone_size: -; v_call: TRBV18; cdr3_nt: TGTGCCAGCTCACCGGGGCAGGGGGCCGGTCGGATGGAAGCTTTCTTT; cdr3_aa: CASSPGQGAGRMEAFF
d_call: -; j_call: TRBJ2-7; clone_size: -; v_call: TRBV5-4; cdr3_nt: TGTGCCAGCAGCTTTCACGGCTCCTACGAGCAGTACTTC; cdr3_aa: CASSFHGSYEQYF
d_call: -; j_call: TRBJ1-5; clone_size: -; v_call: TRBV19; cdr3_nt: TGTGCCAGTTCTAAGCCCCCCGGAGCCGGAAAACAGCCCCAGCATTTT; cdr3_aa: CASSKPPGAGKQPQHF
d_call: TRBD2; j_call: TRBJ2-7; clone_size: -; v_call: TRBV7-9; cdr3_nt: TGTGCAGTTGGGTGGATGGCGGGAGAAGAGCAGTACTTC; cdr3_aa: CAVGWMAGEEQYF
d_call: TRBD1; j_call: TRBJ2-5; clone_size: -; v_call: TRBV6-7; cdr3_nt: TGTGCCAGCACCCCAGAGGGGGCAGGGGAGACCCAGTACTTC; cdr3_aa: CASTPEGAGETQYF
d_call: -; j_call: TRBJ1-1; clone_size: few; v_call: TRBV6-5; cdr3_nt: TGTGCCAGCAGTTACACAGGAGGGGAAGCTTTCTTT; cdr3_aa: CASSYTGGEAFF
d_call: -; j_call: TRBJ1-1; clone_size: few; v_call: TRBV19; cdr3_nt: TGTGCCAGTAGGATCGGTAACACTGAAGCTTTCTTT; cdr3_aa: CASRIGNTEAFF
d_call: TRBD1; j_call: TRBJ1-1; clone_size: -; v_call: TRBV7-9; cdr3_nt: TGTGCCAGCAGCTCGACCGGGACAGGGGGCACTGAAGCTTTCTTT; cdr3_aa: CASSSTGTGGTEAFF
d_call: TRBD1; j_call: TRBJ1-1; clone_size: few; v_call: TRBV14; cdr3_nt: TGTGCCAGCAGCCTCTTGACAGGGGTCACTGAAGCTTTCTTT; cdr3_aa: CASSLLTGVTEAFF
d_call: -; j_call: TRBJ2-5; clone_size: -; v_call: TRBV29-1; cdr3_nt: TGCAGCGTTGAGGAAGCGGGTACGGGGACCCAGTACTTC; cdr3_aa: CSVEEAGTGTQYF
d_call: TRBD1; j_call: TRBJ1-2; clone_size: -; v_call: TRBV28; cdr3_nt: TGTGCCAGCGGGGGGCAGGGGGCTTTCCATGGCTACACCTTC; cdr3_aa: CASGGQGAFHGYTF
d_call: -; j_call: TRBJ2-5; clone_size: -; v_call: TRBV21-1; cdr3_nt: TGTGCCAGCAAAGGGTGGGAGAACCAAGAGACCCAGTACTTC; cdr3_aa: CASKGWENQETQYF
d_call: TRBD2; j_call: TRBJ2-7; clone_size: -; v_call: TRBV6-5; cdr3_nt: TGTGCCAGCAGTTCGGGACTAGCGGTCTACGAGCAGTACTTC; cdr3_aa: CASSSGLAVYEQYF
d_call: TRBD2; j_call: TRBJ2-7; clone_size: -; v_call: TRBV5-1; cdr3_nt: TGCGCCAGCACACCACTAGCGGGAGGGCCTGGCGAGCAGTACTTC; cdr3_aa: CASTPLAGGPGEQYF
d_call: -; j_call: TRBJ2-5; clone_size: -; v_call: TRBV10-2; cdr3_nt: TGCGCCAGCAGTCGACAGTACCAAGAGACCCAGTACTTC; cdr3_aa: CASSRQYQETQYF
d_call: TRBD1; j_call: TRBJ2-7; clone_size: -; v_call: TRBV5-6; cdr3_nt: TGTGCCAGCAGCCTGTTGAGGGGGCACTACGAGCAGTACTTC; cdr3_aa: CASSLLRGHYEQYF
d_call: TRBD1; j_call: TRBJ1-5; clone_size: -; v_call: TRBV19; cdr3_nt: TGTGCCAGTAGTCCGGGACAGTATAGCAATCAGCCCCAGCATTTT; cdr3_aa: CASSPGQYSNQPQHF
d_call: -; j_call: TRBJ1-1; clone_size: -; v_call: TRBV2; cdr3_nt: TGTGCCAGCAGTCAAGACGGTGAAGCTTTCTTT; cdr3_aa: CASSQDGEAFF
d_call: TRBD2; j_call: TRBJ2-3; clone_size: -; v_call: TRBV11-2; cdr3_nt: TGTGCCAGCAGCCAAAGACTAGCGGGGGGCACAGATACGCAGTATTTT; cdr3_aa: CASSQRLAGGTDTQYF
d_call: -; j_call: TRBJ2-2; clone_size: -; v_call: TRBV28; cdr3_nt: TGTGCCAGCAGTTTCCTCGTGACAGGTCTCACCGGGGAGCTGTTTTTT; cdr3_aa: CASSFLVTGLTGELFF
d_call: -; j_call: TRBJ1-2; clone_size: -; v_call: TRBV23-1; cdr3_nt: TGCGCCAGTGCTGCGGGGGTTGGCTACACCTTC; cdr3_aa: CASAAGVGYTF
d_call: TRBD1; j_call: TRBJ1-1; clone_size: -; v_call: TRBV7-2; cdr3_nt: TGTGCCAGCAGCTTAGGTAACAGGGGATGGGTGAACACTGAAGCTTTCTTT; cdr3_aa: CASSLGNRGWVNTEAFF
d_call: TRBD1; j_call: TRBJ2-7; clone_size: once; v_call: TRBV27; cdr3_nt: TGTGCCAGCAGCCCGACAGGGAGCTACGAGCAGTACTTC; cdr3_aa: CASSPTGSYEQYF
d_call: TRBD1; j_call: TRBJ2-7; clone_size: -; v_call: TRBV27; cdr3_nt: TGTGCCAGCAAGCCCATAGACAGGGTGGACGAGCAGTACTTC; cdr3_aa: CASKPIDRVDEQYF
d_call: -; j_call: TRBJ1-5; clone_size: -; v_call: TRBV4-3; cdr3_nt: TGCGCCAGCAGCCCCAGGGTTCGTCAGCCCCAGCATTTT; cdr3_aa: CASSPRVRQPQHF
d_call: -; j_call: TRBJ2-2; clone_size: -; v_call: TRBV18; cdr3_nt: TGTGCCAGCTCACCACCGGCGGGCACCGGGGAGCTGTTTTTT; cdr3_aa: CASSPPAGTGELFF
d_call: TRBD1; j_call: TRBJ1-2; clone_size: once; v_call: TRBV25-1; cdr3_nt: TGTGCCAGCACACCGGGAGGGGGCGCTGGCTATGGCTACACCTTC; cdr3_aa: CASTPGGGAGYGYTF
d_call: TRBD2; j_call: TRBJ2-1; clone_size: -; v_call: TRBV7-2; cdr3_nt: TGTGCCAGCAGCCAGACTAGCGGGGGGGCTGTGAATGAGCAGTTCTTC; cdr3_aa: CASSQTSGGAVNEQFF
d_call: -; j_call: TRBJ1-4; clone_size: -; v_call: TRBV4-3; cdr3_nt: TGCGCCAGCAGCCAAGGCCTACAGGCAACTAATGAAAAACTGTTTTTT; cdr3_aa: CASSQGLQATNEKLFF
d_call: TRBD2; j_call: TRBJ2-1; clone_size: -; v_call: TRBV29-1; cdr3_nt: TGCAGCGTTGAAGATCAGGGAGCGAGCGGGAGCTCCTACAATGAGCAGTTCTTC; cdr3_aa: CSVEDQGASGSSYNEQFF
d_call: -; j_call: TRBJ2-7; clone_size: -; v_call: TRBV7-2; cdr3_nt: TGTGCCAGCAGTTTAGGACAGCTCCCCTACGAGCAGTACTTC; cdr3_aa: CASSLGQLPYEQYF